These 4 T cell receptor beta chains came from one sample sequenced in a study of cytomegalovirus exposure and HLA in healthy donors. TCRdb's table, derived via immunoSEQ multiplex PCR, lists solely in-frame clones and lacks some. Among 220,000 or so clones, 75% to 90% were seen once, and the ten largest hold roughly 5.4%. Sequencing was performed on PBMCs. The receptors come from a woman between 18 and 29 years old in good health and CMV-seronegative.

J is TRBJ2-3 and V is TRBV7-8, with D possibly being TRBD1 (6 bases). This CDR3 has 16 amino acids. V was clipped by 6 bases and J by 6 bases, with 22 bases between them. Germline V gene sequence: CDR1 SGHVS, CDR2 FQNEAQ. CDR3 sequence (DNA): TGTGCCAGCAGACAACTCCGGGACATACACCCCGATACGCAGTATTTT. Translating gives CASRQLRDIHPDTQYF.

The genes are TRBV28 and TRBJ2-1; D is unclear. This CDR3 has 12 amino acids. Germline lookup yields CDR1 MDHEN and CDR2 SYDVKM. V lost 2 bases to trimming and J lost 5 bases, with 4 bases between them. CDR3 residues: CASSLTNNEQFF. In DNA, the CDR3 is TGTGCCAGCAGTTTAACAAACAATGAGCAGTTCTTC.

The chain is built from TRBV6-6 and TRBJ1-5, with 7 bases lining up with TRBD1. Germline V lookup: CDR1 MNHNY, CDR2 SVGAGI (reference sequence). V gave up 6 bases and J gave up 3 bases; unmatched junction bases: 5. The CDR3 consists of 14 residues. The CDR3 spells CASSDRVVNQPQHF. CDR3 sequence (DNA): TGTGCCAGCAGCGACAGGGTAGTCAATCAGCCCCAGCATTTT.

The V gene is TRBV11-3, the J gene TRBJ2-1, with a tentative D call TRBD1 (5 bases). Per germline, CDR1 SGHNT and CDR2 YENEEA. The V gene lost 3 bases and the J gene lost 1 base, with 13 bases spanning the gap. The CDR3 has 16 amino acids. This chain's CDR3 is CASSLEGDPSYNEQFF. CDR3 sequence (DNA): TGTGCCAGCAGCTTGGAAGGGGATCCTTCCTACAATGAGCAGTTCTTC.